This TCR beta chain was retrieved from a study of cytomegalovirus exposure and HLA in healthy donors. On this clone: Its target is not known.

Findings and limits, study-wide: From TCR beta sequences, most subjects' HLA-A and HLA-B alleles were reportedly predicted accurately. Generally TCR sequences proved uncommon, though certain public TCRs appeared in numerous donors. At a 0.05 false discovery rate, a later analysis found roughly 17,000 TCR beta sequences to be associated with HLA alleles.

The PCR used 60 Vbeta and 13 Jbeta primers. Libraries were prepared by immunoSEQ multiplex PCR; TCRdb keeps only in-frame clonotypes and omits some of them. The sample records some 150,000 clones, roughly 79% being singletons. Sequenced input: PBMCs. The TCR sequence derives from a woman aged 40-49 years in good health and CMV-seropositive.

CDR3 region: CASSQTGGTEAFF. The CDR3 coding sequence is TGTGCCAGCAGCCAAACAGGGGGCACTGAAGCTTTCTTT. The chain is built from TRBV6-4 and TRBJ1-1; 8 bases match TRBD1. V gave up 6 bases and J gave up 4 bases; unmatched junction bases: 4. This CDR3 has 13 amino acids. CDR1 and CDR2 from the germline V gene are MRHNA and SNTAGT.